What follows are 13 T cell receptor beta chains derived from one specimen sequenced in a study of T cell responses to AZD1222 COVID-19 vaccine. Profiling relied on immunoSEQ multiplex PCR, and the TCRdb table lists in-frame clones only, not all of them. The sample lists about 130,000 clones; over 80% were seen once. This sample comprised peripheral blood, obtained 28 days after the second AZD1222 dose. Every receptor here comes from an adult who received the AZD1222 COVID-19 vaccine.

The chain links TRBV4-1 to TRBJ1-1, with D possibly matching TRBD1 (5 bases). There are 15 residues in the CDR3. Germline-derived CDR1 and CDR2 are MGHRA and YSYEKL. V was shortened by 1 base and J by 5 bases, with 14 bases between the two germline ends. CDR3 bases: TGCGCCAGCAGCCAAGTTTATCAGGGCGAGACTGAAGCTTTCTTT. Amino acid sequence: CASSQVYQGETEAFF.

This chain connects TRBV2 to TRBJ1-1; perhaps TRBD1 as D (5 bases). The germline V and J ends were trimmed by 3 bases and 1 base, with 15 bases remaining between them. The CDR3 has 16 amino acids. CDR1 SNHLY and CDR2 FYNNEI come from the germline V gene. The CDR3, as DNA: TGTGCCAGCAGTGATGGCTGGGGGATTGCGAACACTGAAGCTTTCTTT. As protein: CASSDGWGIANTEAFF.

The rearrangement joins TRBV7-8 to TRBJ2-1, with a possible D match to TRBD1 (6 bases). In germline, CDR1 is SGHVS, CDR2 FQNEAQ. V was trimmed by 5 bases and J by 3 bases, leaving 14 bases between them. The CDR3 is 15 residues long. The CDR3: CASSLEDSYYNEQFF. For the CDR3, the DNA is TGTGCCAGCAGCCTAGAGGACAGCTACTACAATGAGCAGTTCTTC.

The V call is TRBV5-1, the J call TRBJ2-2, with 10 bases fitting TRBD2. This CDR3 has 18 residues. V trimming: 0 bases; J trimming: 2 bases; junction bases outside the gene matches: 7. Germline assignment: CDR1 SGHRS and CDR2 YFSETQ. The CDR3 protein is CASSLAGLASINTGELFF. CDR3 DNA: TGCGCCAGCAGCTTGGCGGGACTAGCGTCTATAAACACCGGGGAGCTGTTTTTT.

The chain is built from TRBV2 and TRBJ1-1; D is ambiguous. V was pared by 6 bases and J by 1 base, with 6 bases between. The CDR3 runs 12 residues. Germline CDR1 reads SNHLY; CDR2 reads FYNNEI. The CDR3 bases are TGTGCCAGCAGGGTAGAGAACACTGAAGCTTTCTTT. It specifies CASRVENTEAFF. Variable domain in full (rest from reference TRBV2 and TRBJ1-1): EPEVTQTPSHQVTQMGQEVILRCVPISNHLYFYWYRQILGQKVEFLVSFYNNEISEKSEIFDDQFSVERPDGSNFTLKIRSTKLEDSAMYFCASRVENTEAFFGQGTRLTVV.

This sequence joins TRBV19 and TRBJ1-6; D is uncertain. Germline V lookup: CDR1 LNHDA, CDR2 SQIVND (reference sequence). This CDR3 is built from 14 residues. V lost 3 bases, J lost 7 bases, and 10 bases lay in between. CDR3 residues: CASSISNRNSPLHF. CDR3 sequence (DNA): TGTGCCAGTAGTATCAGCAACAGAAATTCACCCCTCCACTTT.

The V and J genes are TRBV29-1 and TRBJ1-5; 7 nucleotides line up with TRBD1. After removal of 3 bases from V and 5 bases from J, the junction contained 4 bases not matched to a gene. The CDR3 contains 13 residues. CDR1 is SQVTM, CDR2 ANQGSEA, per germline. The CDR3 sequence: CSVETGPYQPQHF. The CDR3 DNA sequence: TGCAGCGTTGAGACAGGGCCGTATCAGCCCCAGCATTTT.

J is TRBJ2-3 and V is TRBV11-3; tentatively, D is TRBD1 (6 bases). Germline V CDR1 and CDR2: SGHNT, YENEEA. The V end was cut by 1 base, the J end by 0 bases, with 14 bases between. The CDR3 extends over 17 amino acids. CDR3 DNA sequence: TGTGCCAGCAGCTTAGGGGTTTGGGGGCCTAGCACAGATACGCAGTATTTT. This gives the protein CASSLGVWGPSTDTQYF.

In nucleotides, the CDR3 is TGTGTCAGAGGGACGGACTATGGCTACACCTTC. Translating it yields CVRGTDYGYTF. This chain uses TRBV7-5 with TRBJ1-2. TRBV7-5 is marked as a pseudogene. The length of the CDR3 is 11 residues.

V and J are TRBV19 and TRBJ2-3, with TRBD2 identical over 9 bases. The CDR3 totals 17 residues. Losses at the gene ends were 5 bases for V and 1 base for J; bases not matched to a gene: 10. The germline V gene encodes CDR1 LNHDA and CDR2 SQIVND (reference sequence). The DNA for the CDR3 is TGTGCCAGTAGTCTCGGTAGCGGGGGACTGGGCACAGATACGCAGTATTTT. As protein: CASSLGSGGLGTDTQYF. The full variable domain, completed using reference TRBV19 and TRBJ2-3, is DGGITQSPKYLFRKEGQNVTLSCEQNLNHDAMYWYRQDPGQGLRLIYYSQIVNDFQKGDIAEGYSVSREKKESFPLTVTSAQKNPTAFYLCASSLGSGGLGTDTQYFGPGTRLTVL.

This chain links TRBV9 with TRBJ2-7; D remains ambiguous. Trimming left V 0 bases short and J 2 bases short, with 9 bases between. The CDR3 covers 14 residues. Germline V gene lookup returns CDR1 SGDLS and CDR2 YYNGEE. CDR3: CASSVGGTPYEQYF. The CDR3 DNA follows: TGTGCCAGCAGCGTAGGAGGTACCCCCTACGAGCAGTACTTC.

This clone has a single count. The rearrangement uses TRBV14 and TRBJ2-3; D remains ambiguous. V was trimmed by 4 bases and J by 1 base, leaving 9 bases between them. This CDR3 comprises 14 residues. CDR1 and CDR2 from the germline V gene are SGHDN and FVKESK. The CDR3 nucleotides read TGTGCCAGCAGCCTTTTTGGCGGCACAGATACGCAGTATTTT. It codes for CASSLFGGTDTQYF.

The V gene is TRBV28, the J gene TRBJ1-5; no reliable D call. CDR3 length equals 12 residues. Between the trimmed V and J ends, which lost 7 bases and 4 bases, there was a span of 8 bases. Germline-derived CDR1 and CDR2 are MDHEN and SYDVKM. The CDR3 region is CASTLGNQPQHF. The CDR3 region has the DNA TGTGCCAGCACACTGGGTAATCAGCCCCAGCATTTT.